Presented here are 2 T cell receptor beta chains from one specimen sequenced in a study of human T cells and chemical hapten exposure. Time point defined: patch test 2, 6 weeks after DPC sensitization. Treatment here: therapeutic diphenylcyclopropenone sensitization with weekly scalp DPC. Using its own MiXCR run on the RACE reads, TCRdb lists one record per CDR3 protein. The repertoire consists of nearly 95,000 distinct CDR3 sequences, with approximately 9.9% occurring once and the leading ten covering less than 2.5%. Here the sequenced sample was whole blood, taken in connection with sensitization to the hapten diphenylcyclopropenone (DPC). The receptors were gathered from a man aged 35 to 55 with alopecia areata. Some clones in this sample may be carry-over from other donors' samples.

This clonotype has at least ten counts. The rearrangement uses TRBV6-2 or TRBV6-3 and TRBJ2-5; D call uncertain. Deletions cut 0 bases from V and 4 bases from J, with 3 bases between. Germline V gene data show CDR1 as MNHEY and CDR2 as SVGEGT. CDR3 length equals 12 residues. The CDR3 loop reads CASSYSIETQYF. CDR3 sequence (DNA): TGTGCCAGCAGTTACTCGATAGAGACCCAGTACTTC.

The chain combines TRBV4-1 with TRBJ2-1; tentatively, D is TRBD1 or TRBD2 (6 bases each). Trimming left V 0 bases short and J 13 bases short, with 25 bases between. The CDR3 runs to 17 residues. CDR1 MGHRA and CDR2 YSYEKL come from the germline V gene. The CDR3 sequence: CASSQDSRAVKGGDQFF. The CDR3 DNA reads as TGCGCCAGCAGCCAAGATAGCCGGGCCGTAAAGGGGGGTGATCAGTTCTTC.